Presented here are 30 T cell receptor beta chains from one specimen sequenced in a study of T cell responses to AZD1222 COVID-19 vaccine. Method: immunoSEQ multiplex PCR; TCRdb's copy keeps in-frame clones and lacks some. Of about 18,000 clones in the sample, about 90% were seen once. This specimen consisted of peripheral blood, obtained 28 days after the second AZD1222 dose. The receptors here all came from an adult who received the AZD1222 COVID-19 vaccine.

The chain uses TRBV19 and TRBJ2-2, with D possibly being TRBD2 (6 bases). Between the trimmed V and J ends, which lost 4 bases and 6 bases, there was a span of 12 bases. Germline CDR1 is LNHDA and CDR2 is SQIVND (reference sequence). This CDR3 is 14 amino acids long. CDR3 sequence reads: CASSNSGEAGELFF. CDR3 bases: TGTGCCAGTAGTAACTCGGGAGAGGCCGGGGAGCTGTTTTTT.

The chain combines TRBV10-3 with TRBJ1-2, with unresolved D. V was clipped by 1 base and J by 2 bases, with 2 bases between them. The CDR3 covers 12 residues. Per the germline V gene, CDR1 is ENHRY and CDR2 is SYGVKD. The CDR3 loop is CAISELNYGYTF. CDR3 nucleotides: TGTGCCATCAGTGAGTTGAACTATGGCTACACCTTC.

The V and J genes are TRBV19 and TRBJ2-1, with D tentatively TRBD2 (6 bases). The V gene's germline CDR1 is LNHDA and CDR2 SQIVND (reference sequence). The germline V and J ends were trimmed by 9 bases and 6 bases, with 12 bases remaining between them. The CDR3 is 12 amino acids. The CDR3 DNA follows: TGTGCCAGCGGGCTCGGGGGCAATGAGCAGTTCTTC. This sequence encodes CASGLGGNEQFF. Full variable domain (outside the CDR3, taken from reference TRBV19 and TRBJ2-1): DGGITQSPKYLFRKEGQNVTLSCEQNLNHDAMYWYRQDPGQGLRLIYYSQIVNDFQKGDIAEGYSVSREKKESFPLTVTSAQKNPTAFYLCASGLGGNEQFFGPGTRLTVL.

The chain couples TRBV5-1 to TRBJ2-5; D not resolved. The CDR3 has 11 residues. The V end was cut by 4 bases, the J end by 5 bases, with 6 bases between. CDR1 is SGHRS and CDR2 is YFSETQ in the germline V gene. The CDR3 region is CASSSRETQYF. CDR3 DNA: TGCGCCAGCAGCAGCCGCGAGACCCAGTACTTC. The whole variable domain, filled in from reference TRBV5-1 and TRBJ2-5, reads KAGVTQTPRYLIKTRGQQVTLSCSPISGHRSVSWYQQTPGQGLQFLFEYFSETQRNKGNFPGRFSGRQFSNSRSEMNVSTLELGDSALYLCASSSRETQYFGPGTRLLVL.

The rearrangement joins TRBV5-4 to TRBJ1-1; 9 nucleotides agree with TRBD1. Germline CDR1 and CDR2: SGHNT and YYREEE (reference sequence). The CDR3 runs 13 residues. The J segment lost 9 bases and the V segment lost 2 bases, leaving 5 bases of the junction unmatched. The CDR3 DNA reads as TGTGCCAGCAGCTTACGGGACAGGGTTCAAGCTTTCTTT. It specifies CASSLRDRVQAFF.

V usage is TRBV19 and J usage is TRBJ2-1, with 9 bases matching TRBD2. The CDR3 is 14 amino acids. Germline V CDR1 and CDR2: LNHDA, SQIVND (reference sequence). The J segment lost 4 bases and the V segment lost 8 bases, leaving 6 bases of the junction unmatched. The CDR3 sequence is CASEVAGAYNEQFF. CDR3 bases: TGTGCCAGTGAAGTAGCGGGAGCATACAATGAGCAGTTCTTC. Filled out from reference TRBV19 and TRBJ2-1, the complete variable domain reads DGGITQSPKYLFRKEGQNVTLSCEQNLNHDAMYWYRQDPGQGLRLIYYSQIVNDFQKGDIAEGYSVSREKKESFPLTVTSAQKNPTAFYLCASEVAGAYNEQFFGPGTRLTVL.

As DNA, the CDR3 is TGTGCCAGCAGCTTGGATGGTGGGGGGAGCTCCTACGAGCAGTACGTC. It specifies CASSLDGGGSSYEQYV. The chain combines TRBV5-6 with TRBJ2-7, with D maybe TRBD2 (6 bases). CDR3 length: 16 residues. The V and J ends lost 0 bases and 0 bases respectively, with 13 bases between them. Germline loops: CDR1 SGHDT, CDR2 YYEEEE.

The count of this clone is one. This CDR3 is CASGLGRLAGGNEQFF. CDR3 nucleotide sequence: TGTGCTAGTGGTTTGGGCCGACTAGCGGGGGGTAATGAGCAGTTCTTC. The chain links TRBV12-5 to TRBJ2-1, with TRBD2 matching over 13 bases. Trimming removed 1 base from V and 7 bases from J; junction bases left unmatched: 4. The germline gives CDR1 LGHNT, CDR2 FRNRAP. The CDR3 has 16 residues.

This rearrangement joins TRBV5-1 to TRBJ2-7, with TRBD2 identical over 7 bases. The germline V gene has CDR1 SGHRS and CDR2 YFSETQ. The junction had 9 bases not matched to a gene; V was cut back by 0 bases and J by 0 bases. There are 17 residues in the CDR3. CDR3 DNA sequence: TGCGCCAGCAGCTTGGTTTTGCGGGGGAGACGCTCCTACGAGCAGTACGTC. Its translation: CASSLVLRGRRSYEQYV.

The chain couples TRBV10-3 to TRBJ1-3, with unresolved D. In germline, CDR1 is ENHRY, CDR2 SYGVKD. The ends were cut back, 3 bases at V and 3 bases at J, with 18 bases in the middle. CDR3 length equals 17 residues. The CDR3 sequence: CAISDVRVGIGGNTIYF. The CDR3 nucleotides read TGTGCCATCAGTGACGTTAGGGTGGGGATCGGTGGAAACACCATATATTTT.

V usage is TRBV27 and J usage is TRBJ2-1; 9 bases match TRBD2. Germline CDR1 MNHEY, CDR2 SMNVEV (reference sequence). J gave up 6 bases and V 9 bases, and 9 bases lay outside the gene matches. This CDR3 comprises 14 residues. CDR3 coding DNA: TGTGCCAGGGGCGGGGGGGCAGGTGTCAATGAGCAGTTCTTC. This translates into CARGGGAGVNEQFF.

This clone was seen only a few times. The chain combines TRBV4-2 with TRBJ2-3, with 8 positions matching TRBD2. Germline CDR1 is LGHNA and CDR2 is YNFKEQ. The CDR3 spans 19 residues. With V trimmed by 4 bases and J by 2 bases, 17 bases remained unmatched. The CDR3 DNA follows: TGTGCCAGCAGCCTAAAAGGGACTAGTCTGGTCTCAAACACAGATACGCAGTATTTT. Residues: CASSLKGTSLVSNTDTQYF.

CDR3 sequence (DNA): TGTGCCAGCAGGCCAGGGGGCACTGAAGCTTTCTTT. Translating gives CASRPGGTEAFF. This sequence joins TRBV6-5 and TRBJ1-1, with 7 positions matching TRBD1. Germline V gene lookup returns CDR1 MNHEY and CDR2 SVGAGI. This CDR3 has 12 residues. V dropped 6 bases and J dropped 4; count of bases not matched to a gene: 2.

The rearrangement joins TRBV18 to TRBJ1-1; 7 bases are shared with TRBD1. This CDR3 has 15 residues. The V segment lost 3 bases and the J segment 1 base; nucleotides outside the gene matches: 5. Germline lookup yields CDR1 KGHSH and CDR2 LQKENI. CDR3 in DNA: TGTGCCAGCTCACCCAGGGGGGAGTGGAACACTGAAGCTTTCTTT. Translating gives CASSPRGEWNTEAFF.

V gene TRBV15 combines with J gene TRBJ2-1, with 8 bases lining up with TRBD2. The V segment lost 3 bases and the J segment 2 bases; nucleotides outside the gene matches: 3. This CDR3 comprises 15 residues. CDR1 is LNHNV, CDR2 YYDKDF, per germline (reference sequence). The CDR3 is CATSSLAGPYNEQFF. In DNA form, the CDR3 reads TGTGCCACCAGCAGCTTAGCGGGACCCTACAATGAGCAGTTCTTC. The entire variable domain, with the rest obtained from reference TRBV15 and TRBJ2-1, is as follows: DAMVIQNPRYQVTQFGKPVTLSCSQTLNHNVMYWYQQKSSQAPKLLFHYYDKDFNNEADTPDNFQSRRPNTSFCFLDIRSPGLGDTAMYLCATSSLAGPYNEQFFGPGTRLTVL.

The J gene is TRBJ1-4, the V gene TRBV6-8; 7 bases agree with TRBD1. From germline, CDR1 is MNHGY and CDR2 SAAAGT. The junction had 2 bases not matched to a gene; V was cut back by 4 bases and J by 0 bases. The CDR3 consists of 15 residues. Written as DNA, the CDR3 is TGTGCCAGCAGTTCCCAGGGGGCAACTAATGAAAAACTGTTTTTT. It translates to CASSSQGATNEKLFF.

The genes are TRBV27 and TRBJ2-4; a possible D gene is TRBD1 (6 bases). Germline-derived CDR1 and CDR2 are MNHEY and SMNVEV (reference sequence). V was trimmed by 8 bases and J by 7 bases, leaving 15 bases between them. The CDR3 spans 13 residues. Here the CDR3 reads CASSFPDRNIQYF. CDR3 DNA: TGTGCCAGCTCCTTCCCAGACAGGAACATTCAGTACTTC.

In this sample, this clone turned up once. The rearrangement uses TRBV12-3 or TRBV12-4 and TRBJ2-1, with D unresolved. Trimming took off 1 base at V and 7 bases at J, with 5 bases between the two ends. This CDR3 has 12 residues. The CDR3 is CASSLDTNEQFF. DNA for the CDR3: TGTGCCAGCAGTTTAGACACAAATGAGCAGTTCTTC.

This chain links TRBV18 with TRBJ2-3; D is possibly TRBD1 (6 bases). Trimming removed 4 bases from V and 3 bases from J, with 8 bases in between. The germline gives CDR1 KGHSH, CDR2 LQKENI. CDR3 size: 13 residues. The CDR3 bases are TGTGCCAGCTCACGGGGGCGGACAGATACGCAGTATTTT. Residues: CASSRGRTDTQYF.

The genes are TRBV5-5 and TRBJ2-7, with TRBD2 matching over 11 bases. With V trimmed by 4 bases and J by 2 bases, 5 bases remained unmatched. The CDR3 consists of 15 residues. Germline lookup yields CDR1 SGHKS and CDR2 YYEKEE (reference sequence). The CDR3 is CASSLGLAVTYEQYV. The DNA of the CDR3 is TGTGCCAGCAGCCTGGGACTAGCGGTTACCTACGAGCAGTACGTC.

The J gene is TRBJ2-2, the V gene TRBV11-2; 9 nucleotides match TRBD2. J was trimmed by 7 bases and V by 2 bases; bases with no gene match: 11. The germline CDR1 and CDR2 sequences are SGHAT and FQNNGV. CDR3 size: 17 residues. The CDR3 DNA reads TGTGCCAGCAGCTTAATCCCAGCGGGGGGCCCTAACGGGGAGCTGTTTTTT. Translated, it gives CASSLIPAGGPNGELFF.

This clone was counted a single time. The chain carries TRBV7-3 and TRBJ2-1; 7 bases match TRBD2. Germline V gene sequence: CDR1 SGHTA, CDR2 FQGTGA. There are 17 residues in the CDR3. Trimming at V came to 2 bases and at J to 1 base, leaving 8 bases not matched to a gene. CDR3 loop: CASSLGSGGGSYNEQFF. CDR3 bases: TGTGCCAGCAGCTTAGGATCGGGAGGCGGGTCCTACAATGAGCAGTTCTTC.

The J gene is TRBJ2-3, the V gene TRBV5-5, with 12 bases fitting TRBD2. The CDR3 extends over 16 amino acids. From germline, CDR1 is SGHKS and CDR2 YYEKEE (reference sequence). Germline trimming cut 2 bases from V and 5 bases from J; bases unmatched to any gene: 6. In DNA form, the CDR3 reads TGTGCCAGCAGCTTATGGGGGGGACTAGCGGGAGATACGCAGTATTTT. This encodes CASSLWGGLAGDTQYF.

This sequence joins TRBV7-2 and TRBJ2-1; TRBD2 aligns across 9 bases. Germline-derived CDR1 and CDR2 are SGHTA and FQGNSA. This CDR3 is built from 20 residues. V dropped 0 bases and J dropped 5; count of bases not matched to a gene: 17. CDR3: CASSLARFSGRLAGNNEQFF. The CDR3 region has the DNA TGTGCCAGCAGCTTAGCAAGGTTTAGCGGGAGATTGGCGGGAAACAATGAGCAGTTCTTC.

The CDR3 DNA sequence: TGTGCCAGCAGTGAGAGGCCCGGCCTAGATAATTCACCCCTCCACTTT. Translation gives CASSERPGLDNSPLHF. The V call is TRBV2, the J call TRBJ1-6; D unclear. Trimming pared 3 bases from V and 5 bases from J, leaving 14 bases between. In germline, CDR1 is SNHLY, CDR2 FYNNEI. This CDR3 has 16 amino acids.

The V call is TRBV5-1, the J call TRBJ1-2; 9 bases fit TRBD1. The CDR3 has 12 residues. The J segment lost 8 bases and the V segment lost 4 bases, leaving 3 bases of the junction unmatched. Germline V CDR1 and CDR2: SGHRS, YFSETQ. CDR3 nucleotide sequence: TGCGCCAGCAGCAGGACAGGGGCCGGCTACACCTTC. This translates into CASSRTGAGYTF.

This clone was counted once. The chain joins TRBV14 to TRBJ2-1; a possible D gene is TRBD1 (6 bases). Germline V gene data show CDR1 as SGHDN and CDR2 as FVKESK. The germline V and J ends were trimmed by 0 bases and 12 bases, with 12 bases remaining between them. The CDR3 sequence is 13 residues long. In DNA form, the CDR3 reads TGTGCCAGCAGCCAAGATCACAGGGCGAGGCAGTTCTTC. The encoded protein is CASSQDHRARQFF. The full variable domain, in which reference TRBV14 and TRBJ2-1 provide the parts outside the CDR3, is EAGVTQFPSHSVIEKGQTVTLRCDPISGHDNLYWYRRVMGKEIKFLLHFVKESKQDESGMPNNRFLAERTGGTYSTLKVQPAELEDSGVYFCASSQDHRARQFFGPGTRLTVL.

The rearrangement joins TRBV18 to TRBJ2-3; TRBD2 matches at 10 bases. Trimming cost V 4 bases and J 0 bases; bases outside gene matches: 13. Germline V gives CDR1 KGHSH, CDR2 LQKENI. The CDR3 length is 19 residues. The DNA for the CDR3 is TGTGCCAGCTCACAAGAACTAGCGGGGTTTGACGCTAGCACAGATACGCAGTATTTT. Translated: CASSQELAGFDASTDTQYF.

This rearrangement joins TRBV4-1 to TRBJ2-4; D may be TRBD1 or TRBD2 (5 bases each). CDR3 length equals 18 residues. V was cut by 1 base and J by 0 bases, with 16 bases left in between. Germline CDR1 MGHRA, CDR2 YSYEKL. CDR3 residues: CASSQAPQGVLAKNIQYF. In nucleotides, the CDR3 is TGCGCCAGCAGCCAAGCCCCTCAGGGAGTTCTAGCCAAAAACATTCAGTACTTC.

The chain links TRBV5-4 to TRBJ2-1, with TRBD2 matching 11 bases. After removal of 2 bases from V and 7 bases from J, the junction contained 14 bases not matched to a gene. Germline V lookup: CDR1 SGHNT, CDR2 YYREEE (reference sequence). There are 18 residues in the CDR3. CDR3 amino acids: CASSFPGLAAGARNEQFF. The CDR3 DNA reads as TGTGCCAGCAGCTTCCCGGGACTAGCGGCGGGGGCACGGAATGAGCAGTTCTTC.